This T cell receptor beta chain was observed in a study of breast tumors, draining lymph nodes, adjacent tissues. Germline V gene lookup returns CDR1 KGHDR and CDR2 SFDVKD. The CDR3 runs 13 residues. Breast cancer patients provided tissue from their axillary draining lymph nodes. TCRdb reanalysed the multiplex PCR reads using MiXCR and keeps one entry per CDR3 protein. This sample has about 230,000 distinct CDR3 sequences, with roughly 32% found just once. To note about this clonotype: A junction end diverges from the germline sequence, so it may reflect a read error.

The sequenced sample was axillary lymph node tissue. The chain links TRBV24-1 to TRBJ2-2; 8 bases line up with TRBD2. The receptor was isolated from a female donor with breast cancer. Some clones in this sample may be carry-over from other donors' samples. CDR3 in amino acids: CATLAGRTGERFF. CDR3 bases: TGTGCCACCTTAGCGGGAAGGACCGGGGAGCGGTTTTTT.